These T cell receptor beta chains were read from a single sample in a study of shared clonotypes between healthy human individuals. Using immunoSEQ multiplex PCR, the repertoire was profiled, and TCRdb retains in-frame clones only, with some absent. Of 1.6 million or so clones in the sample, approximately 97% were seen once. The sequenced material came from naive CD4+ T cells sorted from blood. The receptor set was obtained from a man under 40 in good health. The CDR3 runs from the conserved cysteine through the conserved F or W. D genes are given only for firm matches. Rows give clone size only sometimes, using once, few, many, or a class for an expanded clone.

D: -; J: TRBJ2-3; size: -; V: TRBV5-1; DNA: TGCGCCAGCAGCTTGGTGGCTAGCAGCACAGATACGCAGTATTTT; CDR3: CASSLVASSTDTQYF
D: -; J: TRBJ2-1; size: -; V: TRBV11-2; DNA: TGTGCCAGCAGCTTCGATTCGAGCTCCTACAATGAGCAGTTCTTC; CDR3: CASSFDSSSYNEQFF
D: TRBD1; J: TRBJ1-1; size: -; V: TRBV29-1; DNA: TGCAGCGTTTCCCCCGGGACAGAGAACACTGAAGCTTTCTTT; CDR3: CSVSPGTENTEAFF
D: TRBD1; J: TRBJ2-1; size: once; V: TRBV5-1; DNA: TGCGCCAGCAGCCCCCGGACAGGGGTCTTGAATGAGCAGTTCTTC; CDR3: CASSPRTGVLNEQFF
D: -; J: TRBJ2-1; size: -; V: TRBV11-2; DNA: TGTGCCAGCAGCTCCCAGCCGAGAGCCTCCCCCTACAATGAGCAGTTCTTC; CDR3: CASSSQPRASPYNEQFF
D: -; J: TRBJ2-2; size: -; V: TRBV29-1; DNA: TGCAGCGTTTCCTCAGGGATTAGCACCGGGGAGCTGTTTTTT; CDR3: CSVSSGISTGELFF
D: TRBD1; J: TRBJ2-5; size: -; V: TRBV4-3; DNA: TGCGCCAGCAGCCAAGTCACAGGGGCGGGCCCTGAGACCCAGTACTTC; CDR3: CASSQVTGAGPETQYF
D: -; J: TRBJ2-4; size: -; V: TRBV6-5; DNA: TGTGCCAGCGCTGATGGAAGCCTAGCCAAAAACATTCAGTACTTC; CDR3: CASADGSLAKNIQYF
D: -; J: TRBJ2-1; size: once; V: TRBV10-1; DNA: TGCGCCAGCAGTGATTCTCCAGGGACCTATGAGCAGTTCTTC; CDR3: CASSDSPGTYEQFF
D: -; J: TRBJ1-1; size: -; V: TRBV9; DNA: TGTGCCAGCAGCGGCGGGACGGGCAACACTGAAGCTTTCTTT; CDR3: CASSGGTGNTEAFF
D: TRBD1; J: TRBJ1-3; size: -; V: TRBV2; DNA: TGTGCCAGCAGTGGGACAGGGGGCCAACACACCATATATTTT; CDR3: CASSGTGGQHTIYF
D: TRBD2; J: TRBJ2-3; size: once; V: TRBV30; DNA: TGTGCCTGGATGGAAGGACTAGGTCCCACAGATACGCAGTATTTT; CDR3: CAWMEGLGPTDTQYF
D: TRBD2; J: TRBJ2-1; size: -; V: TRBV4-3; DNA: TGCGCCAGCAGCCAAGCCATAGCGGGACCTTCCTACAATGAGCAGTTCTTC; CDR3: CASSQAIAGPSYNEQFF
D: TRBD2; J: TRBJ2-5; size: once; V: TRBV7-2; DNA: TGTGCCAGCTCGGACTTAGCGGGAGGGCCCAAGACCCAGTACTTC; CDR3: CASSDLAGGPKTQYF
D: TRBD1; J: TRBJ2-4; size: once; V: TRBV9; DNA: TGTGCCAGCAGTCCTACAGGGGGCTATAACAAAAACATTCAGTACTTC; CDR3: CASSPTGGYNKNIQYF
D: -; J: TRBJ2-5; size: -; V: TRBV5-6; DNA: TGTGCCAGCAGCATAGGGTTCCAAGAGACCCAGTACTTC; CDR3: CASSIGFQETQYF
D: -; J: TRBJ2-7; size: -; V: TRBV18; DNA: TGTGCCAGCTCACCACGGGGCAGCTACGAGCAGTACTTC; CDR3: CASSPRGSYEQYF
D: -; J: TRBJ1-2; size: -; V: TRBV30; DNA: TGTGCCTGGAGCCCACAGGCCGTCTATGGCTACACCTTC; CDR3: CAWSPQAVYGYTF
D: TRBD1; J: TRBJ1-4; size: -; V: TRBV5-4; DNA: TGTGCCAGCAGCCGAGGACAGGGAGCAGATGAAAAACTGTTTTTT; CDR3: CASSRGQGADEKLFF
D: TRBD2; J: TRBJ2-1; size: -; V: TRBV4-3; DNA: TGCGCCAGCAGCCCGGGACTAGCGCTCCATGAGCAGTTCTTC; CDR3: CASSPGLALHEQFF
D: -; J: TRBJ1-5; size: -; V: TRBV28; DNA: TGTGCCAGCAGTTTATTCGGGGGGGGATACAATCAGCCCCAGCATTTT; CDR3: CASSLFGGGYNQPQHF
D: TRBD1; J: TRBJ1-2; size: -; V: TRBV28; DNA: TGTGCCAGCAGTTTAAAGGGAGGGCCGGGACAGGGGGGAGCTAACTATGGCTACACCTTC; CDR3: CASSLKGGPGQGGANYGYTF
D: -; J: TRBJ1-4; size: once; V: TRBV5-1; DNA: TGCGCCAGCAGCAACCCTGAGGGGGATGAAAAACTGTTTTTT; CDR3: CASSNPEGDEKLFF
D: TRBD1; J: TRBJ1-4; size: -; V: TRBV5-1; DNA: TGCGCCAGCAGCTTGGCCGGGACAGGGAATGAAAAACTGTTTTTT; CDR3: CASSLAGTGNEKLFF
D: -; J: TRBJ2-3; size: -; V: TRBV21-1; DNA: TGTGCCAGCGAGTCAAGAGGACTAGTCGTAGATACGCAGTATTTT; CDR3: CASESRGLVVDTQYF
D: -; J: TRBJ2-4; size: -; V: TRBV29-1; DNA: TGCAGCGTTGTCGTGATACTAGTAGGAACGATAGCCAAAAACATTCAGTACTTC; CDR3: CSVVVILVGTIAKNIQYF
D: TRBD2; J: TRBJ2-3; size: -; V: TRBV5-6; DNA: TGTGCCAGCAGCGCTGGACTAGCGGGTGGCACAGATACGCAGTATTTT; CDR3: CASSAGLAGGTDTQYF
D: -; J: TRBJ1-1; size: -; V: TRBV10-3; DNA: TGTGCCATCAGTGAAATCACCGGGACAACTGAAGCTTTCTTT; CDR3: CAISEITGTTEAFF
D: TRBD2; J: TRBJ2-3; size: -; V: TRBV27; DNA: TGTGCCAGCAGTACGTACCTTAGCGGGAGGCCCACAGATACGCAGTATTTT; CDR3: CASSTYLSGRPTDTQYF
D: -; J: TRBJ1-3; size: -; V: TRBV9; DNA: TGTGCCAGCAGCGTATTAGACGGTTCGAGCTCTGGAAACACCATATATTTT; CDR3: CASSVLDGSSSGNTIYF
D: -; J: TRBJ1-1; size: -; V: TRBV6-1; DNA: TGTGCCAGCAGCTATAGAATGAACACTGAAGCTTTCTTT; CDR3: CASSYRMNTEAFF
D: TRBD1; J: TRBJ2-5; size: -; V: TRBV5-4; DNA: TGTGCCAGCAACAGACAGGGGGCGAGGGAGACCCAGTACTTC; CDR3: CASNRQGARETQYF
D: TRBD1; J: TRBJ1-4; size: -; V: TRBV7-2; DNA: TGTGCCAGCAGCTCCGCCCCGGAGGGACAGCATGAAAAACTGTTTTTT; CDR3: CASSSAPEGQHEKLFF
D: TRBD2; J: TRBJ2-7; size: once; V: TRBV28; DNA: TGTGCCAGCAGTTTTCAGGGACTAGCGGGAGGGGGGAGCGAGCAGTACTTC; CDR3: CASSFQGLAGGGSEQYF
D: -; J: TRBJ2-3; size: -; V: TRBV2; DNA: TGTGCCAGCAGTGTTAGGGGGAACCCTGGCACAGATACGCAGTATTTT; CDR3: CASSVRGNPGTDTQYF
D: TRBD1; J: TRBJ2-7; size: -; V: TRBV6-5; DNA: TGTGCCAGCAGCTGGCAGAAGGGGGCATACGAGCAGTACTTC; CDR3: CASSWQKGAYEQYF
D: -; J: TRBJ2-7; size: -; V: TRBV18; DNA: TGTGCCAGCTCACCATTTGGCTTCAGGACAAAAGATATCTACGAGCAGTACTTC; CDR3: CASSPFGFRTKDIYEQYF
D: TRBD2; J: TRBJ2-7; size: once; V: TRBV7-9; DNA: TGTGCCAGCAGCTCCTTGAGCGGGAGGGCCCGATACGAGCAGTACTTC; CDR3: CASSSLSGRARYEQYF
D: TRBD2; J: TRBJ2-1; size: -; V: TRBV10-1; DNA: TGCGCCAGCAGTAGCGGGATTGAGCAGTTCTTC; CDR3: CASSSGIEQFF
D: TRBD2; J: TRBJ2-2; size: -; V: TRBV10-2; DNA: TGCGCCAGCCGGACTAGCGGGCAACCCGGGGAGCTGTTTTTT; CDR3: CASRTSGQPGELFF
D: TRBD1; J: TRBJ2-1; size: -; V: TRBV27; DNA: TGTGCCAGCAGTTTACCGGGACAGGGGATCTATGAGCAGTTCTTC; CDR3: CASSLPGQGIYEQFF
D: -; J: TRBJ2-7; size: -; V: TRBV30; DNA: TGTGCCTGGAGCCAAGCCCCTCTCCAAATTGGGTCCTACGAGCAGTACTTC; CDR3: CAWSQAPLQIGSYEQYF
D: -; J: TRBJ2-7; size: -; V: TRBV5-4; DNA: TGTGCCAGCAGCTTGCAGGGACCCCTCTACGAGCAGTACTTC; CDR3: CASSLQGPLYEQYF
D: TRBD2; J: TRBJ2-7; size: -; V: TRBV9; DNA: TGTGCCAGCAGTGCCGGGACTAGGGCCGACGAGCAGTACTTC; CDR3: CASSAGTRADEQYF
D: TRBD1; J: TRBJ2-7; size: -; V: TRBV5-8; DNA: TGTGCCAGCAGAGCGCAGGGGGTTGGGGAGCAGTACTTC; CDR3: CASRAQGVGEQYF
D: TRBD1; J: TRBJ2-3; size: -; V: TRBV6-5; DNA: TGTGCCAGCAGGCAGGGGGGCACAGATACGCAGTATTTT; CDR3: CASRQGGTDTQYF
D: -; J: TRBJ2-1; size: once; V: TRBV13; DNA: TGTGCCAGCAGGCCTCAGGGGCGAATGGAGTACAATGAGCAGTTCTTC; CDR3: CASRPQGRMEYNEQFF
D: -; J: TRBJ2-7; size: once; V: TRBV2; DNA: TGTGCCAGCAGTGGCGGCTCCTACGAGCAGTACTTC; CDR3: CASSGGSYEQYF
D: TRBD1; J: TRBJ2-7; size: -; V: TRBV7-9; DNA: TGTGCCAGCAGCTTTACTAAGGCAGGGGGTTTGGAAGAGCAGTACTTC; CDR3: CASSFTKAGGLEEQYF
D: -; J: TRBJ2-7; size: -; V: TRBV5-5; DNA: TGTGCCAGCAGCCTCGGACTTACCTACGAGCAGTACTTC; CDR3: CASSLGLTYEQYF
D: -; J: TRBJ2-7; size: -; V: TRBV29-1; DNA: TGCAGCGTTGGTGTCAGGGGGGGCTCCTACGAGCAGTACTTC; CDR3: CSVGVRGGSYEQYF
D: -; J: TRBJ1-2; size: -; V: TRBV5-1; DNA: TGCGCCAGCAGCTTGGGGGAGGGTGGCTACACCTTC; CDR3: CASSLGEGGYTF
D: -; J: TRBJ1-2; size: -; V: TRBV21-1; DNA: TGTGCCAGCAGCAAACCCGGAGGGAATCGTGGCTACACCTTC; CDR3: CASSKPGGNRGYTF
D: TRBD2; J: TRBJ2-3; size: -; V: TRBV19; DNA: TGTGCCAGTAAGTCTGGCGGCGGGAGGGCCGTTGATACGCAGTATTTT; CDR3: CASKSGGGRAVDTQYF
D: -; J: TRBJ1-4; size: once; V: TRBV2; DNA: TGTGCCAGCAGTCTACTGGGGGTAAATGAAAAACTGTTTTTT; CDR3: CASSLLGVNEKLFF
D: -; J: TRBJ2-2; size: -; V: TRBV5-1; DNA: TGCGCCAGCAGCTTGGAGGGCTTGAACACCGGGGAGCTGTTTTTT; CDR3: CASSLEGLNTGELFF
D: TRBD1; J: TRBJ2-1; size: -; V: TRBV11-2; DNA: TGTGCCAGCAGTTCCGGGACAGGGTACGTGGTTGAGCAGTTCTTC; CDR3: CASSSGTGYVVEQFF
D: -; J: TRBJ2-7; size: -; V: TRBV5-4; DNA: TGTGCCAGCAGCTTGGTCGGGGGCTACGAGCAGTACTTC; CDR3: CASSLVGGYEQYF
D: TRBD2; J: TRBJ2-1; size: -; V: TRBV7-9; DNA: TGTGCCAGCAGCCCCGGGACTAGCGGGAATAATGAGCAGTTCTTC; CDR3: CASSPGTSGNNEQFF